The 32 T cell receptor beta chains below come from one sample, sequenced in a study of blood T cell repertoires in COVID-19. Measured with immunoSEQ multiplex PCR; TCRdb has only the in-frame clones, and not every one. The table lists some 250,000 clones, 80% to 85% of them singletons. The specimen sequenced was peripheral blood. The receptor set was obtained from a man aged 50 to 60 with active or convalescent COVID-19.

The chain has TRBV21-1 and TRBJ1-2; the table's D call, TRBD1, was not checked against the DNA. TRBV21-1 is a pseudogene. This CDR3 has 16 amino acids. The CDR3 nucleotides read TGTGCCAGCAGCTCCTTCCCCAGGGGCGAAAACTATGGCTACACCTTC. As protein: CASSSFPRGENYGYTF.

This sequence joins TRBV2 and TRBJ2-5; D is possibly TRBD1 (6 bases). Deletions cut 7 bases from V and 1 base from J, with 13 bases between. This CDR3 has 14 residues. The germline CDR1 and CDR2 sequences are SNHLY and FYNNEI. Written as DNA, the CDR3 is TGTGCCAGCACCCCGGGACACCTCCAAGAGACCCAGTACTTC. This sequence encodes CASTPGHLQETQYF.

For the CDR3, the DNA is TGCAGTGCTAGTCTCCAGGGCCGGACTGAAGCTTTCTTT. This sequence encodes CSASLQGRTEAFF. The chain joins TRBV20-1 to TRBJ1-1, with D perhaps TRBD1 (5 bases). The germline V gene encodes CDR1 DFQATT and CDR2 SNEGSKA (reference sequence). Between the trimmed V and J ends, which lost 3 bases and 5 bases, there was a span of 13 bases. This CDR3 is built from 13 residues.

This chain uses TRBV11-2 with TRBJ1-4; the match to TRBD1 covers 7 bases. V lost 0 bases, J lost 3 bases, and 4 bases stayed unmatched. Germline V gives CDR1 SGHAT, CDR2 FQNNGV. The CDR3 is 16 amino acids. The CDR3 loop reads CASSLDTGVANEKLFF. The CDR3 region has the DNA TGTGCCAGCAGCTTAGATACAGGGGTTGCTAATGAAAAACTGTTTTTT.

This clone was detected only a few times. The V and J genes are TRBV30 and TRBJ1-2, with D tentatively TRBD1 (6 bases). The V gene's germline CDR1 is GTSNPN and CDR2 SVGIG (reference sequence). The CDR3 is 12 amino acids. Trimming pared 6 bases from V and 4 bases from J, leaving 12 bases between. The CDR3 region has the DNA TGTGCCTGTACAGGGCCTTCCTATGGCTACACCTTC. Translation gives CACTGPSYGYTF.

V usage is TRBV19 and J usage is TRBJ2-1; D perhaps matches TRBD1 (5 bases). Germline V gene lookup returns CDR1 LNHDA and CDR2 SQIVND (reference sequence). This CDR3 spans 15 amino acids. Trimming took off 3 bases at V and 0 bases at J, with 9 bases between the two ends. The CDR3 sequence: CASSMSGYSYNEQFF. CDR3 coding DNA: TGTGCCAGTAGTATGTCAGGGTACTCCTACAATGAGCAGTTCTTC.

The chain links TRBV5-1 to TRBJ1-4; 8 bases fit TRBD1. The CDR3 is made up of 17 amino acids. After removal of 4 bases from V and 4 bases from J, the junction contained 12 bases not matched to a gene. Per germline, CDR1 SGHRS and CDR2 YFSETQ. The CDR3 sequence: CASSPGAGGRINEKLFF. The CDR3 nucleotides read TGCGCCAGCAGCCCCGGGGCAGGGGGCAGGATTAATGAAAAACTGTTTTTT. Complete variable domain (other parts from reference TRBV5-1 and TRBJ1-4): KAGVTQTPRYLIKTRGQQVTLSCSPISGHRSVSWYQQTPGQGLQFLFEYFSETQRNKGNFPGRFSGRQFSNSRSEMNVSTLELGDSALYLCASSPGAGGRINEKLFFGSGTQLSVL.

In this sample, this clone turned up a few times. This chain joins TRBV6-5 and TRBJ2-1; 13 bases are a match to TRBD2. The CDR3 is made up of 15 amino acids. Germline CDR1 MNHEY, CDR2 SVGAGI. Trimming cost V 7 bases and J 6 bases; bases outside gene matches: 6. The CDR3 reads CASNGLAGASNEQFF. The CDR3 DNA is TGTGCCAGCAATGGACTAGCGGGGGCCTCCAATGAGCAGTTCTTC.

As concerns this clone: Within the sample, other DNA sequences also encode this same CDR3. The chain employs TRBV7-9 and TRBJ2-1; 10 bases fit TRBD2. Losses at the gene ends were 5 bases for V and 4 bases for J; bases not matched to a gene: 5. CDR1 SEHNR and CDR2 FQNEAQ come from the germline V gene (reference sequence). The length of the CDR3 is 15 residues. The CDR3 DNA sequence: TGTGCCAGCAGCCTCGGACTAGCGGTGTACAATGAGCAGTTCTTC. Translation: CASSLGLAVYNEQFF. Full variable domain (remainder filled in from reference TRBV7-9 and TRBJ2-1): DTGVSQNPRHKITKRGQNVTFRCDPISEHNRLYWYRQTLGQGPEFLTYFQNEAQLEKSRLLSDRFSAERPKGSFSTLEIQRTEQGDSAMYLCASSLGLAVYNEQFFGPGTRLTVL.

This rearrangement joins TRBV30 to TRBJ2-3, with D tentatively TRBD2 (5 bases). This CDR3 contains 17 residues. In germline, CDR1 is GTSNPN, CDR2 SVGIG (reference sequence). Trimming cost V 0 bases and J 8 bases, with 24 bases left between them. The CDR3 is CAWSVRLGRGPRGTQYF. As DNA, the CDR3 is TGTGCCTGGAGTGTACGCCTAGGGAGAGGTCCCCGTGGTACGCAGTATTTT. Full variable domain (missing parts from reference TRBV30 and TRBJ2-3): SQTIHQWPATLVQPVGSPLSLECTVEGTSNPNLYWYRQAAGRGLQLLFYSVGIGQISSEVPQNLSASRPQDRQFILSSKKLLLSDSGFYLCAWSVRLGRGPRGTQYFGPGTRLTVL.

This clone appeared a few times. The chain employs TRBV7-8 and TRBJ1-5; the match to TRBD1 covers 7 bases. V lost 5 bases to trimming and J lost 5 bases; unmatched junction nucleotides: 3. This CDR3 comprises 13 residues. In germline, CDR1 is SGHVS, CDR2 FQNEAQ. CDR3 sequence reads: CASSVDRDQPQHF. The CDR3 nucleotides are TGTGCCAGCAGCGTAGACAGGGATCAGCCCCAGCATTTT.

This clone was detected only once. The chain links TRBV25-1 to TRBJ1-5, with 9 bases identical to TRBD1. CDR1 and CDR2 from the germline V gene are MGHDK and SYGVNS. The V segment lost 11 bases and the J segment 6 bases; nucleotides outside the gene matches: 8. This CDR3 has 13 amino acids. The DNA of the CDR3 is TGTGCCTTCCGGGACAGGGTTTGTCAGCCCCAGCATTTT. It yields the protein CAFRDRVCQPQHF.

The rearrangement joins TRBV7-2 to TRBJ2-7, with 11 bases identical to TRBD1. Germline V lookup: CDR1 SGHTA, CDR2 FQGNSA. Trimming at V came to 4 bases and at J to 2 bases, leaving 10 bases not matched to a gene. The CDR3 length is 17 residues. In DNA form, the CDR3 reads TGTGCCAGCAGCTCCCCGGACAGGGGGCCGCCACCCTACGAGCAGTACTTC. This translates into CASSSPDRGPPPYEQYF.

This clone was recorded only once. The J gene is TRBJ1-5, the V gene TRBV19, with 9 bases identical to TRBD1. The CDR3 sequence is 14 residues long. After removal of 7 bases from V and 4 bases from J, the junction contained 5 bases not matched to a gene. Germline CDR1 and CDR2: LNHDA and SQIVND (reference sequence). CDR3 nucleotide sequence: TGTGCCAGTACCTACGGGACAGGGAATCAGCCCCAGCATTTT. It yields the protein CASTYGTGNQPQHF. The whole variable domain, remainder taken from reference TRBV19 and TRBJ1-5, is DGGITQSPKYLFRKEGQNVTLSCEQNLNHDAMYWYRQDPGQGLRLIYYSQIVNDFQKGDIAEGYSVSREKKESFPLTVTSAQKNPTAFYLCASTYGTGNQPQHFGDGTRLSIL.

In its sample, this clone was seen a few times. The chain combines TRBV19 with TRBJ1-1; D uncertain. Germline CDR1 LNHDA, CDR2 SQIVND (reference sequence). This CDR3 has 12 amino acids. V lost 5 bases and J 6 bases, leaving 10 bases between the germline ends. CDR3 nucleotide sequence: TGTGCCAGTAGTCGTCCTCCCGCTGAAGCTTTCTTT. Translation gives CASSRPPAEAFF.

The sample holds one count of this clone. This chain connects TRBV9 to TRBJ2-7; the D is unclear. The CDR3 loop spans 13 amino acids. Germline V gene lookup returns CDR1 SGDLS and CDR2 YYNGEE. V lost 0 bases to trimming and J lost 3 bases, with 7 bases between them. The CDR3 DNA reads TGTGCCAGCAGCGTAGGTTTCAGCTACGAGCAGTACTTC. It translates to CASSVGFSYEQYF.

The rearrangement uses TRBV6-6 and TRBJ1-1; TRBD1 matches at 11 bases. In germline, CDR1 is MNHNY, CDR2 SVGAGI (reference sequence). This CDR3 is 16 amino acids long. V lost 4 bases to trimming and J lost 4 bases; unmatched junction nucleotides: 8. The DNA for the CDR3 is TGTGCCAGCAGTTTCGGACAGGGGGCGTCGGTCACTGAAGCTTTCTTT. Encoded protein: CASSFGQGASVTEAFF.

The CDR3 is CASRGRGAPYQETQYF. The CDR3 nucleotides are TGTGCCAGCAGAGGGAGGGGGGCCCCGTACCAAGAGACCCAGTACTTC. The rearrangement links TRBV2 to TRBJ2-5; D may be TRBD2 (7 bases). The germline V gene has CDR1 SNHLY and CDR2 FYNNEI. Trimming took 6 bases from V and 0 from J, leaving 17 bases between them. The length of the CDR3 is 16 residues.

The chain is built from TRBV3-1 (or the pseudogene TRBV3-2) and TRBJ1-2, with D perhaps TRBD1 (5 bases). CDR1 LGHDT and CDR2 YNNKEL come from the germline V gene (reference sequence). V was pared by 0 bases and J by 5 bases, with 10 bases between. The CDR3 contains 14 residues. This CDR3 reads CASSQDLTAYGYTF. CDR3 bases: TGTGCCAGCAGCCAAGATCTGACAGCGTATGGCTACACCTTC.

The chain has TRBV3-1 (or the pseudogene TRBV3-2) and TRBJ1-4; D is ambiguous. Trimming took off 0 bases at V and 6 bases at J, with 11 bases between the two ends. The CDR3 contains 15 residues. CDR1 and CDR2 from the germline V gene are LGHDT and YNNKEL (reference sequence). The CDR3 sequence is CASSQDPGRDEKLFF. The CDR3, as DNA: TGTGCCAGCAGCCAAGATCCGGGAAGGGATGAAAAACTGTTTTTT.

CDR3 DNA: TGTGCCTGGAGTGTTGAGTCCCAAGTTCGGTACTATGGCTACACCTTC. Its translation: CAWSVESQVRYYGYTF. The rearrangement joins TRBV30 to TRBJ1-2; D unclear. The germline CDR1 and CDR2 sequences are GTSNPN and SVGIG (reference sequence). V lost 0 bases and J 3 bases, leaving 17 bases between the germline ends. The CDR3 is 16 residues long.

This chain joins TRBV5-6 and TRBJ1-1; no clear D. The CDR3 runs to 15 residues. The germline V gene encodes CDR1 SGHDT and CDR2 YYEEEE. Trimming removed 0 bases from V and 5 bases from J, with 14 bases in between. CDR3 loop: CASSLAVGAGTEAFF. The CDR3 DNA follows: TGTGCCAGCAGCTTGGCTGTGGGCGCGGGTACTGAAGCTTTCTTT.

The gene calls are TRBV21-1 and TRBJ2-7; no DNA check was done on the table's D call, TRBD2. TRBV21-1 is termed a pseudogene. The length of the CDR3 is 15 residues. The CDR3 protein is CASSSKEGYSYEQYF. CDR3 nucleotide sequence: TGTGCCAGCAGCTCTAAGGAGGGGTATTCCTACGAGCAGTACTTC.

This clone was counted between two and nine times. Other DNA sequences of this sample code for an identical CDR3. V gene TRBV7-2 combines with J gene TRBJ1-2; 7 positions agree with TRBD1. The CDR3 totals 14 residues. J gave up 2 bases and V 5 bases, and 5 bases lay outside the gene matches. Germline V gene lookup returns CDR1 SGHTA and CDR2 FQGNSA. CDR3 sequence reads: CASSPGQANYGYTF. Written as DNA, the CDR3 is TGTGCCAGCAGCCCCGGACAGGCCAACTATGGCTACACCTTC.

The chain combines TRBV6-5 with TRBJ1-1, with 8 bases identical to TRBD1. CDR3 length equals 13 residues. The germline V gene encodes CDR1 MNHEY and CDR2 SVGAGI. V shed 5 bases and J 4 bases; nucleotides not matched to a gene: 3. CDR3 loop: CASSLRGLTEAFF. The DNA of the CDR3 is TGTGCCAGCAGTCTCAGGGGGCTCACTGAAGCTTTCTTT.

The V call is TRBV5-1, the J call TRBJ2-7; 7 nucleotides align to TRBD2. V lost 0 bases and J lost 4; bases outside the gene matches: 16. This CDR3 spans 18 amino acids. CDR1 and CDR2 (germline): SGHRS, YFSETQ. The CDR3 region is CASSLATLATVQRYEQYF. Here the CDR3 DNA reads TGCGCCAGCAGCTTGGCCACACTAGCGACGGTACAGAGGTACGAGCAGTACTTC.

This chain connects TRBV7-6 to TRBJ1-4; TRBD1 agrees at 7 bases. CDR3 length: 16 residues. Trimming removed 3 bases from V and 3 bases from J; junction bases left unmatched: 7. Germline V CDR1 and CDR2: SGHVS, FNYEAQ. This CDR3 reads CASSFGRQGANEKLFF. CDR3 sequence (DNA): TGTGCCAGCAGCTTTGGTAGACAGGGAGCTAATGAAAAACTGTTTTTT. The variable domain in full, completed from reference TRBV7-6 and TRBJ1-4, reads GAGVSQSPRYKVTKRGQDVALRCDPISGHVSLYWYRQALGQGPEFLTYFNYEAQQDKSGLPNDRFSAERPEGSISTLTIQRTEQRDSAMYRCASSFGRQGANEKLFFGSGTQLSVL.

The chain uses TRBV5-1 and TRBJ2-1; maybe TRBD2 (6 bases). Germline values: CDR1 SGHRS, CDR2 YFSETQ. The CDR3 loop spans 15 amino acids. Trimming took 0 bases from V and 6 from J, leaving 13 bases between them. This chain's CDR3 is CASSLVSGGANEQFF. In nucleotides, the CDR3 is TGCGCCAGCAGCTTGGTTTCTGGCGGGGCCAATGAGCAGTTCTTC.

The chain employs TRBV6-2 or TRBV6-3 and TRBJ2-5, with D tentatively TRBD1 (6 bases). V dropped 6 bases and J dropped 4 bases, with 21 bases sitting between them. The germline gives CDR1 MNHEY, CDR2 SVGEGT. This CDR3 contains 16 residues. Here the CDR3 DNA reads TGTGCCAGCAGCGATAAGATAGCGAGGGGGAGAGAGACCCAGTACTTC. Translation: CASSDKIARGRETQYF.

V usage is TRBV5-4 and J usage is TRBJ2-3; 7 nucleotides align to TRBD1. V shed 4 bases, J shed 3 bases, and the junction held 8 bases outside the gene matches. The CDR3 is 15 amino acids. Germline CDR1 is SGHNT and CDR2 is YYREEE (reference sequence). CDR3 sequence (DNA): TGTGCCAGCAGCATAGACAGGGTAAGGACAGATACGCAGTATTTT. Amino acids: CASSIDRVRTDTQYF. The full variable domain, rest sourced from reference TRBV5-4 and TRBJ2-3, is ETGVTQSPTHLIKTRGQQVTLRCSSQSGHNTVSWYQQALGQGPQFIFQYYREEENGRGNFPPRFSGLQFPNYSSELNVNALELDDSALYLCASSIDRVRTDTQYFGPGTRLTVL.

The rearrangement uses TRBV6-5 and TRBJ1-1, with 8 bases aligning to TRBD1. The V segment lost 6 bases and the J segment 1 base; nucleotides outside the gene matches: 7. The V gene's germline CDR1 is MNHEY and CDR2 SVGAGI. The CDR3 totals 15 residues. CDR3 sequence: CASSRGQGWNTEAFF. The CDR3 nucleotides read TGTGCCAGCAGCCGAGGACAGGGTTGGAACACTGAAGCTTTCTTT.

The rearrangement links TRBV29-1 to TRBJ2-3, with 8 bases lining up with TRBD2. Germline CDR1 reads SQVTM; CDR2 reads ANQGSEA. There are 13 residues in the CDR3. The trim removed 4 bases at V and 4 bases at J, leaving 4 bases unmatched. As DNA, the CDR3 is TGCAGCGTTGCCGGGGGGGGCTCAGATACGCAGTATTTT. Translation gives CSVAGGGSDTQYF.